This T cell receptor beta chain originates from a study of CD8+ T cells in alopecia areata. Study details: The protocol delivered tofacitinib for 6 to 18 months, then withdrew it for 6 months.

On this clone itself: Its antigen is unidentified.

Trimming at V came to 4 bases and at J to 7 bases, leaving 13 bases not matched to a gene. The length of the CDR3 is 16 residues. Germline-derived CDR1 and CDR2 are SGHNT and YYREEE (reference sequence). The treatment here: oral pan-JAK inhibitor, 5-10 mg twice daily. Extraction of RNA preceded its reverse transcription into cDNA, which served as the sequencing template. Clones were sequenced by immunoSEQ multiplex PCR, and TCRdb holds only the in-frame ones, with some missing. The sample holds some 130,000 clones, 45% to 60% seen once. The study's findings and limits: The link between baseline CD8+ expansion and response remains uncertain with one nonresponder. Scalp and blood retained many expanded lesional clones during tofacitinib.

The sequence was obtained from a human donor with alopecia areata. This chain links TRBV5-4 with TRBJ2-5; 10 positions agree with TRBD2. The sample was CD8+ T cells sorted from blood, taken at week 4, from a patient treated with tofacitinib. Written as DNA, the CDR3 is TGTGCCAGCAGCCAGAGCGGACTAGCGGAAGGAGTGACCCAGTACTTC. This sequence encodes CASSQSGLAEGVTQYF.